These 6 T cell receptor beta chains share one sample of origin, sequenced in a study of cytomegalovirus exposure and HLA in healthy donors. Use of 60 Vbeta and 13 Jbeta primers characterized the PCR. The data were produced by immunoSEQ multiplex PCR, yet TCRdb's version contains in-frame clones alone and is incomplete. The data hold 150,000 to 200,000 clones, with roughly four fifths observed a single time. The sample consisted of PBMCs. These receptors all stem from a woman in her thirties or forties in good health and CMV-seronegative.

A few counts support this clone. V and J are TRBV7-2 and TRBJ2-1, with a possible D match to TRBD1 (8 bases). Per germline, CDR1 SGHTA and CDR2 FQGNSA. V dropped 5 bases and J dropped 8 bases, with 13 bases sitting between them. CDR3 length: 13 amino acids. CDR3 region: CASSDRGGHEQFF. The CDR3 DNA reads as TGTGCCAGCAGCGACAGGGGAGGGCATGAGCAGTTCTTC.

The chain employs TRBV2 and TRBJ2-3; D not certain. The CDR3 contains 13 residues. V was clipped by 0 bases and J by 11 bases, with 12 bases between them. Per the germline V gene, CDR1 is SNHLY and CDR2 is FYNNEI. The CDR3 region is CASSEALAIKQYF. The CDR3 region has the DNA TGTGCCAGCAGTGAAGCGCTTGCGATTAAGCAGTATTTT. Full variable domain (rest looked up from reference TRBV2 and TRBJ2-3): EPEVTQTPSHQVTQMGQEVILRCVPISNHLYFYWYRQILGQKVEFLVSFYNNEISEKSEIFDDQFSVERPDGSNFTLKIRSTKLEDSAMYFCASSEALAIKQYFGPGTRLTVL.

On this clone itself: Other DNA sequences in the same sample also yield this CDR3. This chain connects TRBV5-1 to TRBJ2-5, with 7 nucleotides matching TRBD2. The germline gives CDR1 SGHRS, CDR2 YFSETQ. CDR3 length: 14 residues. V shed 4 bases and J 5 bases; nucleotides not matched to a gene: 8. The CDR3, as DNA: TGCGCCAGCAGCCTGGGAGGGCCGGGGGAGACCCAGTACTTC. Protein: CASSLGGPGETQYF.

V gene TRBV27 combines with J gene TRBJ1-2, with 9 bases matching TRBD1. Germline loops: CDR1 MNHEY, CDR2 SMNVEV (reference sequence). The CDR3 has 16 residues. Germline trimming cut 3 bases from V and 7 bases from J; bases unmatched to any gene: 12. The CDR3 reads CASSLRWGEQGAGYTF. In nucleotides, the CDR3 is TGTGCCAGCAGTTTGAGATGGGGAGAACAGGGGGCTGGCTACACCTTC.

This chain uses TRBV28 with TRBJ1-1; D gene unclear. CDR3 size: 14 residues. Germline V gene data show CDR1 as MDHEN and CDR2 as SYDVKM. Trimming took 7 bases from V and 0 from J, leaving 12 bases between them. CDR3 nucleotide sequence: TGTGCCAGCATCCCGGGAGGGCTGAACACTGAAGCTTTCTTT. It codes for CASIPGGLNTEAFF.

This clone was found once. The V gene is TRBV10-3, the J gene TRBJ1-1; 9 positions agree with TRBD1. This CDR3 contains 17 residues. Germline V gene sequence: CDR1 ENHRY, CDR2 SYGVKD. V shed 2 bases, J shed 5 bases, and the junction held 12 bases outside the gene matches. The CDR3 reads CAISEADRGRAWTEAFF. The CDR3 DNA follows: TGTGCCATCAGTGAGGCGGACAGGGGTAGGGCCTGGACTGAAGCTTTCTTT.